A single sample is the source of the 28 T cell receptor beta chains below, sequenced in a study of blood T cell repertoires in COVID-19. Clones were read by immunoSEQ multiplex PCR, and TCRdb kept only the in-frame ones, dropping some. The sample has roughly 6,800 clones, 70% to 90% seen once. The sample consisted of peripheral blood. These receptors all stem from a human donor in a cohort sampled during active COVID-19.

This chain uses TRBV6-6 with TRBJ1-4; 8 bases fit TRBD1. CDR1 MNHNY and CDR2 SVGAGI come from the germline V gene (reference sequence). The junction had 2 bases not matched to a gene; V was cut back by 8 bases and J by 3 bases. The CDR3 length is 13 residues. CDR3 sequence: CASGDRPNEKLFF. The CDR3 DNA reads TGTGCCAGCGGGGACAGGCCTAATGAAAAACTGTTTTTT.

J is TRBJ2-1 and V is TRBV6-5, with 14 bases fitting TRBD2. This CDR3 is built from 16 residues. V lost 2 bases to trimming and J lost 7 bases; unmatched junction nucleotides: 4. Germline CDR1 MNHEY, CDR2 SVGAGI. The CDR3 region has the DNA TGTGCCAGCAGTTACGGGGGACTAGCGGGAGAGAATGAGCAGTTCTTC. Its protein product is CASSYGGLAGENEQFF.

The rearrangement uses TRBV10-3 and TRBJ2-6, with 8 bases aligning to TRBD1. The CDR3 length is 17 residues. Unmatched junction bases numbered 9, after V lost 8 bases and J lost 0 bases. CDR1 is ENHRY and CDR2 is SYGVKD in the germline V gene. The CDR3 protein is CAIGQGRTNSGANVLTF. The CDR3 nucleotides are TGTGCCATCGGACAGGGCCGTACAAACTCTGGGGCCAACGTCCTGACTTTC.

The gene calls are TRBV30 and TRBJ1-1, with D possibly being TRBD1 (5 bases). Trimming stripped 5 bases from V and 1 base from J, with 11 bases between. CDR3 size: 13 residues. Germline V gives CDR1 GTSNPN, CDR2 SVGIG (reference sequence). CDR3 region: CAWGRQRNTEAFF. The CDR3 DNA is TGTGCCTGGGGAAGACAGAGGAACACTGAAGCTTTCTTT.

The J gene is TRBJ1-3, the V gene TRBV5-8; no clear D gene. Germline CDR1 and CDR2: SGHTS and YDEGEE. The CDR3 consists of 12 residues. Trimming took off 4 bases at V and 5 bases at J, with 7 bases between the two ends. The CDR3 is CASSPTRNTIYF. CDR3 in DNA: TGTGCCAGCAGCCCAACAAGAAACACCATATATTTT.

This clone was seen just once. The chain combines TRBV18 with TRBJ1-3, with D tentatively TRBD1 (5 bases). CDR3 length equals 16 residues. V dropped 4 bases and J dropped 0 bases, with 13 bases sitting between them. CDR1 and CDR2 from the germline V gene are KGHSH and LQKENI. In DNA, the CDR3 is TGTGCCAGCTCACACGCGGGGGACCTCTCTGGAAACACCATATATTTT. Protein sequence: CASSHAGDLSGNTIYF.

CDR3 DNA: TGTGCCAGCAGCCCCCCAGGGATTAATGAAAAACTGTTTTTT. It specifies CASSPPGINEKLFF. The V gene is TRBV3-1 (or the pseudogene TRBV3-2), the J gene TRBJ1-4; D is perhaps TRBD1 (5 bases). CDR1 is LGHDT, CDR2 YNNKEL, per germline (reference sequence). V lost 4 bases, J lost 4 bases, and 10 bases lay in between. The CDR3 spans 14 residues.

This clone is a singleton in its sample. Different DNA sequences within this sample yield the same CDR3. This chain links TRBV5-1 with TRBJ1-1; TRBD1 is a possible D gene (5 bases). The germline V gene has CDR1 SGHRS and CDR2 YFSETQ. This CDR3 contains 14 residues. V lost 0 bases to trimming and J lost 0 bases, with 6 bases between them. This CDR3 is CASSLAGMNTEAFF. The DNA for the CDR3 is TGCGCCAGCAGCTTGGCAGGGATGAACACTGAAGCTTTCTTT.

This clone came up a few times. V and J are TRBV18 and TRBJ1-6; D unclear. V gave up 4 bases and J gave up 9 bases, with 16 bases separating them. CDR1 KGHSH and CDR2 LQKENI come from the germline V gene. This CDR3 spans 15 amino acids. The CDR3 loop is CASSHTRELGSPLHF. As DNA, the CDR3 is TGTGCCAGCTCACATACCCGGGAGCTAGGTTCACCCCTCCACTTT.

This clone was recorded only once. J is TRBJ2-1 and V is TRBV5-1; 7 nucleotides line up with TRBD2. V lost 5 bases and J lost 0; bases outside the gene matches: 5. Germline lookup yields CDR1 SGHRS and CDR2 YFSETQ. The CDR3 has 15 residues. The CDR3 DNA is TGCGCCAGCAGACTGCGGGGGAGCTCCTACAATGAGCAGTTCTTC. Residues: CASRLRGSSYNEQFF.

V is TRBV19 and J is TRBJ1-1; D call uncertain. CDR1 LNHDA and CDR2 SQIVND come from the germline V gene (reference sequence). The CDR3 length is 13 residues. V lost 6 bases to trimming and J lost 3 bases, with 11 bases between them. CDR3 nucleotides: TGTGCCAGTAGACAGAACCAACACACTGAAGCTTTCTTT. This encodes CASRQNQHTEAFF.

The chain is built from TRBV3-1 (or the pseudogene TRBV3-2) and TRBJ2-1; the D gene is possibly TRBD2 (6 bases). The V end lost 3 bases, the J end lost 5 bases, and 11 bases lay between the germline ends. The V gene's germline CDR1 is LGHDT and CDR2 YNNKEL (reference sequence). The CDR3 loop spans 14 amino acids. In DNA, the CDR3 is TGTGCCAGCAGCCAGGTAGGGACTGACAATGAGCAGTTCTTC. It is translated as CASSQVGTDNEQFF.

CDR3 DNA sequence: TGTGCCACCGCAGGGGGGTATAATTCACCCCTCCACTTT. This codes for CATAGGYNSPLHF. This sequence joins TRBV15 and TRBJ1-6, with 7 nucleotides matching TRBD1. After removal of 8 bases from V and 4 bases from J, the junction contained 2 bases not matched to a gene. This CDR3 has 13 residues. The V gene's germline CDR1 is LNHNV and CDR2 YYDKDF (reference sequence).

The CDR3 region has the DNA TGTGCCAGTAGTATTACCGGGAGAACACAGCCCCAGCATTTT. Amino acid sequence: CASSITGRTQPQHF. The chain uses TRBV19 and TRBJ1-5; D is unclear. Germline values: CDR1 LNHDA, CDR2 SQIVND (reference sequence). The CDR3 contains 14 residues. Trimming removed 3 bases at V and 7 bases at J, with 13 bases between.

V and J are TRBV3-1 (or the pseudogene TRBV3-2) and TRBJ1-1, with 7 bases identical to TRBD1. J lost 11 bases, V lost 3 bases, and 12 bases had no gene match. This CDR3 contains 14 residues. Germline V gene data show CDR1 as LGHDT and CDR2 as YNNKEL (reference sequence). CDR3 amino acids: CASSHSGQAGHAFF. CDR3 bases: TGTGCCAGCAGCCATTCTGGACAGGCAGGGCACGCTTTCTTT.

In DNA, the CDR3 is TGTGCCAGCAGTTTATTGAGGGTGCAGAGCAATCAGCCCCAGCATTTT. Protein product: CASSLLRVQSNQPQHF. The V gene is TRBV28, the J gene TRBJ1-5; no clear D gene. V was trimmed by 1 base and J by 1 base, leaving 11 bases between them. CDR1 and CDR2 (germline): MDHEN, SYDVKM. The CDR3 runs 16 residues.

The chain joins TRBV7-9 to TRBJ2-7; D might be TRBD2 (6 bases). The CDR3 runs 12 residues. V lost 5 bases, J lost 5 bases, and 10 bases lay in between. Germline lookup yields CDR1 SEHNR and CDR2 FQNEAQ (reference sequence). CDR3 DNA: TGTGCCAGCAGCCGGGACTCTAACGAGCAGTACTTC. Translation gives CASSRDSNEQYF.

V gene TRBV19 combines with J gene TRBJ2-1; D is unclear. Germline CDR1 is LNHDA and CDR2 is SQIVND (reference sequence). This CDR3 is built from 15 residues. V lost 0 bases, J lost 2 bases, and 8 bases lay in between. CDR3 sequence reads: CASSIDRSAYNEQFF. In DNA form, the CDR3 reads TGTGCCAGTAGTATAGATCGAAGCGCCTACAATGAGCAGTTCTTC. The variable domain in full, with the rest retrieved from reference TRBV19 and TRBJ2-1, is DGGITQSPKYLFRKEGQNVTLSCEQNLNHDAMYWYRQDPGQGLRLIYYSQIVNDFQKGDIAEGYSVSREKKESFPLTVTSAQKNPTAFYLCASSIDRSAYNEQFFGPGTRLTVL.

The rearrangement uses TRBV5-1 and TRBJ1-4; 8 bases are a match to TRBD1. The CDR3 sequence is 14 residues long. V trimming: 2 bases; J trimming: 8 bases; junction bases outside the gene matches: 5. Germline CDR1 is SGHRS and CDR2 is YFSETQ. CDR3 loop: CASSLGQGDEKLFF. Written as DNA, the CDR3 is TGCGCCAGCAGCTTAGGACAGGGAGACGAAAAACTGTTTTTT.

The V gene is TRBV9, the J gene TRBJ2-7, with TRBD1 matching over 8 bases. The CDR3 spans 14 residues. CDR1 is SGDLS and CDR2 is YYNGEE in the germline V gene. The junction had 5 bases not matched to a gene; V was cut back by 3 bases and J by 3 bases. This CDR3 reads CASSARTGFYEQYF. In DNA, the CDR3 is TGTGCCAGCAGCGCCCGGACAGGGTTCTACGAGCAGTACTTC. The whole variable domain, remainder taken from reference TRBV9 and TRBJ2-7, is DSGVTQTPKHLITATGQRVTLRCSPRSGDLSVYWYQQSLDQGLQFLIQYYNGEERAKGNILERFSAQQFPDLHSELNLSSLELGDSALYFCASSARTGFYEQYFGPGTRLTVT.

The J gene is TRBJ2-1, the V gene TRBV3-1 (or the pseudogene TRBV3-2); D may be TRBD1 (5 bases). The CDR3 length is 13 residues. Germline V gene data show CDR1 as LGHDT and CDR2 as YNNKEL (reference sequence). The V end lost 1 base, the J end lost 10 bases, and 11 bases lay between the germline ends. The CDR3 is CASSQGGDREQFF. The CDR3 DNA reads as TGTGCCAGCAGCCAAGGTGGAGACAGAGAGCAGTTCTTC.

The chain carries TRBV9 and TRBJ1-4, with a weak D call TRBD1 (6 bases). Trimming stripped 4 bases from V and 4 bases from J, with 14 bases between. The CDR3 is 15 residues long. CDR1 is SGDLS, CDR2 YYNGEE, per germline. The CDR3 here is CASSLGQWSNEKLFF. CDR3 sequence (DNA): TGTGCCAGCAGCCTAGGACAGTGGAGTAATGAAAAACTGTTTTTT.

The chain uses TRBV11-2 and TRBJ1-2; tentatively, D is TRBD1 (6 bases). CDR3 length equals 16 residues. Trimming shortened V by 1 base and J by 3 bases, and 15 bases separated the two germline ends. Germline V gives CDR1 SGHAT, CDR2 FQNNGV. The CDR3 protein is CASSLVVGAIHYGYTF. Here the CDR3 DNA reads TGTGCCAGCAGCTTAGTTGTGGGGGCGATTCACTATGGCTACACCTTC.

The chain couples TRBV9 to TRBJ2-7, with D possibly matching TRBD2 (6 bases). Germline V gene sequence: CDR1 SGDLS, CDR2 YYNGEE. The CDR3 covers 12 residues. Trimming stripped 3 bases from V and 5 bases from J, with 9 bases between. The CDR3: CASSAAGNEQYF. The CDR3 bases are TGTGCCAGCAGCGCCGCGGGAAACGAGCAGTACTTC.

The rearrangement uses TRBV19 and TRBJ1-1; TRBD1 aligns across 11 bases. The CDR3 loop spans 19 amino acids. The ends lost 7 bases at V and 2 bases at J; junction bases unmatched: 18. CDR1 is LNHDA, CDR2 SQIVND, per germline (reference sequence). The CDR3 DNA reads TGTGCCAGTAACCTCAACCGGGCCGGGACAGGGGGGTTAAACACTGAAGCTTTCTTT. Its translation is CASNLNRAGTGGLNTEAFF.

The V and J genes are TRBV13 and TRBJ1-1, with TRBD1 identical over 8 bases. V was clipped by 5 bases and J by 11 bases; unmatched bases: 10. The CDR3 sequence is 13 residues long. Germline V gene lookup returns CDR1 PRHDT and CDR2 FYEKMQ (reference sequence). CDR3 in amino acids: CASSRTEDRAAFF. In DNA form, the CDR3 reads TGTGCCAGCAGCAGGACTGAGGACAGGGCGGCTTTCTTT. The full variable domain, with the rest looked up from reference TRBV13 and TRBJ1-1, is AAGVIQSPRHLIKEKRETATLKCYPIPRHDTVYWYQQGPGQDPQFLISFYEKMQSDKGSIPDRFSAQQFSDYHSELNMSSLELGDSALYFCASSRTEDRAAFFGQGTRLTVV.

This clone showed up just a few times. The genes are TRBV29-1 and TRBJ1-1; D is undetermined. CDR1 is SQVTM and CDR2 is ANQGSEA in the germline V gene. The CDR3 contains 11 residues. Trimming pared 5 bases from V and 11 bases from J, leaving 15 bases between. The CDR3 reads CSVTPGLGAFF. The CDR3 DNA is TGCAGCGTTACCCCTGGGCTTGGGGCTTTCTTT.

This CDR3 reads CASATGPPYEQYF. In nucleotides, the CDR3 is TGTGCCAGCGCGACAGGGCCGCCCTACGAGCAGTACTTC. The chain uses TRBV7-2 and TRBJ2-7; TRBD1 aligns across 7 bases. The J segment lost 2 bases and the V segment lost 8 bases, leaving 6 bases of the junction unmatched. This CDR3 has 13 amino acids. Germline CDR1 reads SGHTA; CDR2 reads FQGNSA.